This T cell receptor (beta chain) was observed in a study of a mutant IDH1 vaccine in newly diagnosed glioma. This clone appeared a few times. What it binds is not known. Sample time point: week 47, end of study. A 20-mer mutant IDH1 peptide at 300 ug was injected subcutaneously with topical imiquimod. V lost 5 bases to trimming and J lost 6 bases, with 17 bases between them. The germline V gene encodes CDR1 MNHEY and CDR2 SMNVEV (reference sequence). This CDR3 has 16 amino acids. Repertoires were generated with immunoSEQ multiplex PCR, while TCRdb's copy carries only in-frame clones and drops some. The repertoire holds tens of thousands of clones, with about two thirds as singletons.

This chain connects TRBV27 to TRBJ1-6; the D gene is possibly TRBD1 (5 bases). Sequences were derived from peripheral blood mononuclear cells (PBMCs), sampled from a glioma patient whose treatment included an IDH1 peptide vaccine. The sequence was obtained from a man aged 35-49 years with glioma. Some clones in this sample may be carry-over from other donors' samples. In DNA, the CDR3 is TGTGCCAGCAGTCCTTCCGGGACCGCATCTAATTCACCCCTCCACTTT. Translation gives CASSPSGTASNSPLHF.